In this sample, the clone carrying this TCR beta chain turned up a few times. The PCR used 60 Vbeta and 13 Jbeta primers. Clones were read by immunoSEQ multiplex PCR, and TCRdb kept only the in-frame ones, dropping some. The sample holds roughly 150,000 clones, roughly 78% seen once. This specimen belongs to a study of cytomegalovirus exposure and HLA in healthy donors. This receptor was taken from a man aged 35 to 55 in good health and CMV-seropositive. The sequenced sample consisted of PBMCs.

CDR3 sequence reads: CATGEGYTF. CDR3 DNA sequence: TGTGCCACCGGGGAAGGCTACACCTTC. The gene calls are TRBV19 and TRBJ1-2; D remains ambiguous. In germline, CDR1 is LNHDA, CDR2 SQIVND (reference sequence). CDR3 length: 9 residues. The germline V and J ends were trimmed by 10 bases and 8 bases, with 8 bases remaining between them.